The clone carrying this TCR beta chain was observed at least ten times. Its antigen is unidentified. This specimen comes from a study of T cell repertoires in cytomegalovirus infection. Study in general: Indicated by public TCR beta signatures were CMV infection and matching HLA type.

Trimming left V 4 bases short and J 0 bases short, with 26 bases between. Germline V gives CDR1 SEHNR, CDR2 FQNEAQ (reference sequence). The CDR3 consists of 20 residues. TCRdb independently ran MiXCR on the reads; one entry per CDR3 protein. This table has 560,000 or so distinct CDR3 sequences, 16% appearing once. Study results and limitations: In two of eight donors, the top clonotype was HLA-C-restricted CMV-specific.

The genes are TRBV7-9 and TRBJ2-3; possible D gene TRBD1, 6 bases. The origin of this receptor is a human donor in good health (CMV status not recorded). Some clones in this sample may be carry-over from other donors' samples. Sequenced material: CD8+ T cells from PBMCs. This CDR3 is CASSWPGQAVPDSSTDTQYF. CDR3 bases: TGTGCCAGCAGCTGGCCGGGACAAGCCGTTCCTGACTCTAGCACAGATACGCAGTATTTT.